The next 29 T cell receptor beta chains were all read from a single sample in a study of cytomegalovirus exposure and HLA in healthy donors. Researchers ran the PCR with 60 Vbeta and 13 Jbeta primers. TCRdb keeps only in-frame clones here, not all; method: immunoSEQ multiplex PCR. The sample contains about 110,000 clones, about 81% of which appear only once. Source material: PBMCs. The receptors were sampled from a male donor in good health and CMV-seropositive.

In this sample, this clone turned up a few times. V usage is TRBV6-5 and J usage is TRBJ1-1; unclear D gene. With 2 bases removed from V and 5 bases from J, the gap between germline ends came to 12 bases. The CDR3 sequence is 14 residues long. Germline loops: CDR1 MNHEY, CDR2 SVGAGI. The CDR3 nucleotides are TGTGCCAGCAGTTACGAGGGTAGAGGTACTGAAGCTTTCTTT. Protein product: CASSYEGRGTEAFF.

The chain carries TRBV27 and TRBJ2-1, with TRBD2 matching over 13 bases. The CDR3 is 16 residues long. Germline CDR1 reads MNHEY; CDR2 reads SMNVEV (reference sequence). V gave up 5 bases and J gave up 4 bases; unmatched junction bases: 5. The CDR3 bases are TGTGCCAGCAGTAGACTAGCGGGAGGAATATACAATGAGCAGTTCTTC. Translation gives CASSRLAGGIYNEQFF.

The V and J genes are TRBV7-8 and TRBJ1-5; D gene uncertain. The CDR3 contains 17 residues. The germline V gene has CDR1 SGHVS and CDR2 FQNEAQ. Deletions cut 4 bases from V and 0 bases from J, with 16 bases between. The CDR3 here is CASSSERTALSNQPQHF. CDR3 sequence (DNA): TGTGCCAGCAGCTCCGAGAGAACCGCCCTTAGCAATCAGCCCCAGCATTTT.

The rearrangement uses TRBV27 and TRBJ2-5; 7 bases fit TRBD1. The J call may be faulty, since TRBJ2-7 better matches the DNA end. There are 15 residues in the CDR3. The germline V gene has CDR1 MNHEY and CDR2 SMNVEV (reference sequence). The CDR3 spells CASSLSTGFSYEQYF. DNA for the CDR3: TGTGCCAGCAGTTTATCGACAGGGTTCTCCTACGAGCAGTACTTC.

This chain uses TRBV9 with TRBJ1-1; D might be TRBD1 (5 bases). The CDR3 runs to 12 residues. V shed 3 bases and J shed 6 bases, with 9 bases lying between them. In germline, CDR1 is SGDLS, CDR2 YYNGEE. The CDR3 DNA reads TGTGCCAGCAGCGATGACAGTGCTGAAGCTTTCTTT. Translated: CASSDDSAEAFF.

CDR3 in DNA: TGTGCCAGCAGCCCGACTAGGTTTACAGATACGCAGTATTTT. It yields the protein CASSPTRFTDTQYF. The chain carries TRBV7-2 and TRBJ2-3, with D possibly being TRBD2 (6 bases). This CDR3 is built from 14 residues. The germline gives CDR1 SGHTA, CDR2 FQGNSA. The V end was cut by 5 bases, the J end by 3 bases, with 12 bases between.

V and J are TRBV28 and TRBJ1-1; 8 bases line up with TRBD1. Looked up from germline, CDR1 is MDHEN and CDR2 is SYDVKM. The CDR3 runs to 11 residues. Trimming took 9 bases from V and 10 from J; bases not matched to a gene: 7. For the CDR3, the DNA is TGTGCCAGTCGACAGGGGCTCGCAGCTTTCTTT. Its protein is CASRQGLAAFF. Full variable domain (rest looked up from reference TRBV28 and TRBJ1-1): DVKVTQSSRYLVKRTGEKVFLECVQDMDHENMFWYRQDPGLGLRLIYFSYDVKMKEKGDIPEGYSVSREKKERFSLILESASTNQTSMYLCASRQGLAAFFGQGTRLTVV.

The chain links TRBV19 to TRBJ1-5; tentatively, D is TRBD1 (5 bases). CDR1 is LNHDA and CDR2 is SQIVND in the germline V gene (reference sequence). The length of the CDR3 is 13 residues. V lost 3 bases, J lost 2 bases, and 5 bases lay in between. In nucleotides, the CDR3 is TGTGCCAGTAGTATGACAGGCAATCAGCCCCAGCATTTT. It translates to CASSMTGNQPQHF.

The chain employs TRBV5-4 and TRBJ2-5; 8 positions agree with TRBD1. CDR1 is SGHNT, CDR2 YYREEE, per germline (reference sequence). CDR3 size: 15 residues. J lost 4 bases, V lost 3 bases, and 8 bases had no gene match. The CDR3 DNA is TGTGCCAGCAGCTATCGGACAGGGATATCAGAGACCCAGTACTTC. Encoded protein: CASSYRTGISETQYF.

This clone was observed once. The chain has TRBV28 and TRBJ2-3, with a weak D call TRBD2 (7 bases). The CDR3 extends over 16 amino acids. The germline V and J ends were trimmed by 1 base and 4 bases, with 15 bases remaining between them. The germline V gene encodes CDR1 MDHEN and CDR2 SYDVKM. The CDR3 is CASSLYRGASADTQYF. The CDR3 DNA reads TGTGCCAGCAGTTTATATCGGGGGGCGTCGGCAGATACGCAGTATTTT.

This clone was recorded a few times. The chain links TRBV28 to TRBJ2-3, with 7 bases identical to TRBD2. Germline CDR1 reads MDHEN; CDR2 reads SYDVKM. The length of the CDR3 is 17 residues. The ends lost 2 bases at V and 0 bases at J; junction bases unmatched: 8. In DNA, the CDR3 is TGTGCCAGCAGTTTAGGCGGGGGTTGGCTGAGCACAGATACGCAGTATTTT. This gives the protein CASSLGGGWLSTDTQYF.

V usage is TRBV5-1 and J usage is TRBJ2-1; 10 positions agree with TRBD1. The CDR3 is made up of 16 amino acids. V was pared by 4 bases and J by 8 bases, with 12 bases of the junction left unmatched. In germline, CDR1 is SGHRS, CDR2 YFSETQ. CDR3 DNA: TGCGCCAGCAGCCCACATTTGGGACAGGGGTCACATGAGCAGTTCTTC. As protein: CASSPHLGQGSHEQFF.

V usage is TRBV19 and J usage is TRBJ2-2, with 8 bases aligning to TRBD2. V was clipped by 10 bases and J by 5 bases; unmatched bases: 15. The germline gives CDR1 LNHDA, CDR2 SQIVND (reference sequence). The CDR3 sequence is 16 residues long. The CDR3 DNA sequence: TGTGCCACCCGGGGGGGCGGGGGAACCGGGACCGGGGAGCTGTTTTTT. Translated: CATRGGGGTGTGELFF.

The chain carries TRBV27 and TRBJ2-5; D may be TRBD1 (5 bases). The CDR3 loop spans 15 amino acids. The V end lost 3 bases, the J end lost 0 bases, and 11 bases lay between the germline ends. Looked up from germline, CDR1 is MNHEY and CDR2 is SMNVEV (reference sequence). The CDR3 DNA is TGTGCCAGCAGTTTGGGGCTATGGGACCAAGAGACCCAGTACTTC. Protein product: CASSLGLWDQETQYF.

This chain links TRBV19 with TRBJ2-7, with 7 bases lining up with TRBD1. Looked up from germline, CDR1 is LNHDA and CDR2 is SQIVND (reference sequence). This CDR3 region has 14 residues. Trimming cost V 5 bases and J 2 bases; bases outside gene matches: 6. In nucleotides, the CDR3 is TGTGCCAGTAGTCCGGGAACAGGGGCCTACGAGCAGTACTTC. Its protein product is CASSPGTGAYEQYF.

The V gene is TRBV27, the J gene TRBJ2-7; D is uncertain. This CDR3 comprises 13 residues. Germline V gene data show CDR1 as MNHEY and CDR2 as SMNVEV (reference sequence). The V gene lost 6 bases and the J gene lost 4 bases, with 13 bases spanning the gap. The CDR3 sequence: CASSSPPRYEQYF. CDR3 sequence (DNA): TGTGCCAGCAGCTCCCCCCCCAGATACGAGCAGTACTTC.

In this sample, this clone turned up a few times. J is TRBJ2-1 and V is TRBV19, with no clear D. The CDR3 is made up of 17 amino acids. V lost 3 bases and J lost 0, with 15 bases in between. Per germline, CDR1 LNHDA and CDR2 SQIVND (reference sequence). The DNA of the CDR3 is TGTGCCAGTAGTATCAATTTTCCTCTGAGCTCCTACAATGAGCAGTTCTTC. It is translated as CASSINFPLSSYNEQFF.

V and J are TRBV5-1 and TRBJ1-2; D is uncertain. The ends were cut back, 4 bases at V and 4 bases at J, with 23 bases in the middle. CDR3 length equals 17 residues. CDR1 and CDR2 from the germline V gene are SGHRS and YFSETQ. Here the CDR3 reads CASSLPEDWGSFYGYTF. CDR3 nucleotides: TGCGCCAGCAGCCTCCCGGAGGACTGGGGATCCTTCTATGGCTACACCTTC.

This sequence joins TRBV7-2 and TRBJ2-3, with 9 bases identical to TRBD2. With 1 base clipped from V and 10 bases from J, the junction kept 12 bases outside the gene matches. Germline V gene sequence: CDR1 SGHTA, CDR2 FQGNSA. The CDR3 consists of 16 residues. CDR3 in amino acids: CASSLGRGGPMGAQYF. The CDR3 nucleotides read TGTGCCAGCAGCTTAGGGCGGGGGGGTCCTATGGGTGCGCAGTATTTT.

The rearrangement joins TRBV18 to TRBJ1-1; D is perhaps TRBD1 (6 bases). Trimming pared 4 bases from V and 1 base from J, leaving 10 bases between. This CDR3 is 14 amino acids long. Germline lookup yields CDR1 KGHSH and CDR2 LQKENI. The chain's CDR3 is CASSLSGQNTEAFF. The CDR3, as DNA: TGTGCCAGCTCACTTTCGGGACAGAACACTGAAGCTTTCTTT.

The chain recombines TRBV28 with TRBJ2-7; tentatively, D is TRBD2 (6 bases). This CDR3 is 15 amino acids long. V lost 3 bases to trimming and J lost 5 bases, with 17 bases between them. Germline values: CDR1 MDHEN, CDR2 SYDVKM. The CDR3 DNA reads TGTGCCAGCAGTTTTCCAGGACTACCGCGGCACGAGCAGTACTTC. Translation: CASSFPGLPRHEQYF.

This chain links TRBV6-6 with TRBJ2-7, with TRBD2 matching 7 bases. V lost 6 bases to trimming and J lost 2 bases; unmatched junction nucleotides: 10. The CDR3 is 15 residues long. Germline V lookup: CDR1 MNHNY, CDR2 SVGAGI (reference sequence). The CDR3 bases are TGTGCCAGCAGACCTGGCGGGAGTGGAGCCTACGAGCAGTACTTC. Its protein product is CASRPGGSGAYEQYF.

This clone came up a few times. This rearrangement joins TRBV28 to TRBJ2-3; no clear D gene. The V end was cut by 5 bases, the J end by 7 bases, with 7 bases between. The CDR3 loop spans 11 amino acids. Germline-derived CDR1 and CDR2 are MDHEN and SYDVKM. CDR3 coding DNA: TGTGCCAGCAGTCCGACATATACGCAGTATTTT. Its protein is CASSPTYTQYF.

V and J are TRBV6-5 and TRBJ2-3, with D possibly matching TRBD1 (6 bases). Trimming shortened V by 6 bases and J by 2 bases, and 12 bases separated the two germline ends. The CDR3 is 14 residues long. CDR1 MNHEY and CDR2 SVGAGI come from the germline V gene. CDR3 residues: CASRLQGYTDTQYF. The CDR3 nucleotides are TGTGCCAGCAGATTACAGGGCTACACAGATACGCAGTATTTT.

The chain combines TRBV5-4 with TRBJ2-5, with 12 bases aligning to TRBD2. Germline-derived CDR1 and CDR2 are SGHNT and YYREEE (reference sequence). V was pared by 0 bases and J by 2 bases, with 8 bases of the junction left unmatched. This CDR3 is built from 18 residues. The CDR3 DNA reads TGTGCCAGCAGCTTGGGGACTAGCGGGGTGGGATGGCAAGAGACCCAGTACTTC. It is translated as CASSLGTSGVGWQETQYF.

The chain uses TRBV19 and TRBJ1-1; unclear D gene. The germline V gene has CDR1 LNHDA and CDR2 SQIVND (reference sequence). Between the trimmed V and J ends, which lost 9 bases and 4 bases, there was a span of 15 bases. This CDR3 has 13 residues. This CDR3 is CASRGESGTEAFF. The CDR3 nucleotides are TGTGCCAGCCGCGGGGAATCGGGCACTGAAGCTTTCTTT.

This clone was counted only a few times. The chain joins TRBV28 to TRBJ1-6; D uncertain. The germline V and J ends were trimmed by 6 bases and 11 bases, with 26 bases remaining between them. Germline V gives CDR1 MDHEN, CDR2 SYDVKM. The CDR3 loop spans 17 amino acids. CDR3 sequence: CASSYDPRSLMRAPLHF. DNA for the CDR3: TGTGCCAGCAGCTATGACCCTCGCAGTCTAATGAGGGCACCCCTCCACTTT.

This clone was seen only a few times. The chain couples TRBV9 to TRBJ2-7; D call uncertain. The V and J ends lost 0 bases and 4 bases respectively, with 11 bases between them. Germline CDR1 and CDR2: SGDLS and YYNGEE. The CDR3 spans 14 residues. This CDR3 reads CASSVGGGVYEQYF. As DNA, the CDR3 is TGTGCCAGCAGCGTAGGTGGCGGAGTATACGAGCAGTACTTC.

The chain combines TRBV18 with TRBJ1-1; D unresolved. Germline V gene data show CDR1 as KGHSH and CDR2 as LQKENI. This CDR3 contains 13 residues. V dropped 5 bases and J dropped 4 bases, with 11 bases sitting between them. The CDR3 nucleotides read TGTGCCAGCTCAACAGCAAAGAGCACTGAAGCTTTCTTT. This gives the protein CASSTAKSTEAFF.